A selection of T cell receptor beta chains follows, all from one sample in a study of blood T cell repertoires in COVID-19. Sequencing was performed with immunoSEQ multiplex PCR; in TCRdb, only in-frame clones are kept and a portion is missing. The sample carries about 270,000 clones, around 82% recorded once. The sample comprised peripheral blood. These receptors originate from a young woman with acute or convalescent COVID-19. Each CDR3 is given with its conserved first and last residue. The order of the fields is CDR3 DNA, CDR3 protein, J gene, clone size, D gene, V gene. D genes are given only for firm matches. A clone size is listed for some rows: how often the clone was seen (once, few, many), or a class if it is expanded.

CDR3nt: TGCGCCAGCAGCTTGTGGCTAGCGGGCAACAATGAGCAGTTCTTC
CDR3aa: CASSLWLAGNNEQFF
j_gene: TRBJ2-1
abundance: few
d_gene: TRBD2
v_gene: TRBV5-1

CDR3nt: TGCGCCAGCAGCGCAGGGGGACAGACAGATACGCAGTATTTT
CDR3aa: CASSAGGQTDTQYF
j_gene: TRBJ2-3
abundance: .
d_gene: TRBD1
v_gene: TRBV5-1

CDR3nt: TGTGCCAGCAGTGTTCCAGGTAATCAACCTGGTAGCTCCTACGAGCAGTACTTC
CDR3aa: CASSVPGNQPGSSYEQYF
j_gene: TRBJ2-7
abundance: .
d_gene: .
v_gene: TRBV2

CDR3nt: TGTGCCAGCAGTGCTACCGGGACTCTCACTGGGGCCAACGTCCTGACTTTC
CDR3aa: CASSATGTLTGANVLTF
j_gene: TRBJ2-6
abundance: once
d_gene: .
v_gene: TRBV28

CDR3nt: TGTGCCACCAGGGGTCGGGACAGGGCCAACACCGGGGAGCTGTTTTTT
CDR3aa: CATRGRDRANTGELFF
j_gene: TRBJ2-2
abundance: once
d_gene: TRBD1
v_gene: TRBV6-6

CDR3nt: TGTGCCAGCAGCACCGGACAGGGGGTGAACACTGAAGCTTTCTTT
CDR3aa: CASSTGQGVNTEAFF
j_gene: TRBJ1-1
abundance: .
d_gene: TRBD1
v_gene: TRBV9

CDR3nt: TGTGCCAGCAGTTATCGACGGGGGATACGGGTAAATGAGCAGTTCTTC
CDR3aa: CASSYRRGIRVNEQFF
j_gene: TRBJ2-1
abundance: .
d_gene: .
v_gene: TRBV6-5

CDR3nt: TGTGCCAGCAGCGTAGGACAATACAAAGAGACCCAGTACTTC
CDR3aa: CASSVGQYKETQYF
j_gene: TRBJ2-5
abundance: .
d_gene: .
v_gene: TRBV9

CDR3nt: TGTGCCAGCAGTGAATCAGCGCCGGGACAGGGCCACTATGGCTACACCTTC
CDR3aa: CASSESAPGQGHYGYTF
j_gene: TRBJ1-2
abundance: .
d_gene: TRBD1
v_gene: TRBV25-1

CDR3nt: TGTGCCAGCAGCCAAGGTTCTAGCGGGAGGGAGGCGGCGCAAGAGACCCAGTACTTC
CDR3aa: CASSQGSSGREAAQETQYF
j_gene: TRBJ2-5
abundance: .
d_gene: TRBD2
v_gene: TRBV3-1/TRBV3-2

CDR3nt: TGTGCCAGCAGTTACTCAGGGGCGGGCAATCAGCCCCAGCATTTT
CDR3aa: CASSYSGAGNQPQHF
j_gene: TRBJ1-5
abundance: .
d_gene: .
v_gene: TRBV6-5

CDR3nt: TGTGCCAGCACGACAGTTATAGCCAAAAACATTCAGTACTTC
CDR3aa: CASTTVIAKNIQYF
j_gene: TRBJ2-4
abundance: .
d_gene: .
v_gene: TRBV2

CDR3nt: TGTGCCAGCGCAGTGGGGGCAAACGAAAAACTGTTTTTT
CDR3aa: CASAVGANEKLFF
j_gene: TRBJ1-4
abundance: once
d_gene: .
v_gene: TRBV6-5

CDR3nt: TGTGCCAGCAGCCGGACAGGGGGCGTTGAGACCCAGTACTTC
CDR3aa: CASSRTGGVETQYF
j_gene: TRBJ2-5
abundance: .
d_gene: TRBD1
v_gene: TRBV3-1/TRBV3-2

CDR3nt: TGTGCCAGCGACAGGGGCCTAGGTCAGCCCCAGCATTTT
CDR3aa: CASDRGLGQPQHF
j_gene: TRBJ1-5
abundance: .
d_gene: TRBD1
v_gene: TRBV2

CDR3nt: TGTGCCAGCAGCTTAGGAGCAACAGGGATTGAACAAGAGACCCAGTACTTC
CDR3aa: CASSLGATGIEQETQYF
j_gene: TRBJ2-5
abundance: few
d_gene: .
v_gene: TRBV11-3

CDR3nt: TGTGCCAGCAGTGCCTTAACTACGCTACTCGAGCAGTACTTC
CDR3aa: CASSALTTLLEQYF
j_gene: TRBJ2-7
abundance: .
d_gene: .
v_gene: TRBV27

CDR3nt: TGCGCCAGCAGCCAGGATACCGGGACAGGGTACACTGAAGCTTTCTTT
CDR3aa: CASSQDTGTGYTEAFF
j_gene: TRBJ1-1
abundance: .
d_gene: TRBD1
v_gene: TRBV4-3

CDR3nt: TGTGCCAGTAGTATAGGCTCACTAGCGGGAGGGCCCCGGGACATTCAGTACTTC
CDR3aa: CASSIGSLAGGPRDIQYF
j_gene: TRBJ2-4
abundance: many
d_gene: TRBD2
v_gene: TRBV19

CDR3nt: TGTGCCATCAGTGAGTACGGCACAGGGGGAGAGACCCAGTACTTC
CDR3aa: CAISEYGTGGETQYF
j_gene: TRBJ2-5
abundance: .
d_gene: TRBD1
v_gene: TRBV10-3

CDR3nt: TGTGCCAGCAGTTTCCCAGGGGCGAACACCGGGGAGCTGTTTTTT
CDR3aa: CASSFPGANTGELFF
j_gene: TRBJ2-2
abundance: .
d_gene: .
v_gene: TRBV28

CDR3nt: TGTGCCAGCAGCCGCCTCACTAGCGGGAGAAGGAGCGAGCAGTACTTC
CDR3aa: CASSRLTSGRRSEQYF
j_gene: TRBJ2-7
abundance: .
d_gene: TRBD2
v_gene: TRBV27

CDR3nt: TGTGCCAGCAGTTACTTTGTCACCAGTGGTGGCTACACCTTC
CDR3aa: CASSYFVTSGGYTF
j_gene: TRBJ1-2
abundance: .
d_gene: .
v_gene: TRBV6-2/TRBV6-3

CDR3nt: TGCGCCAGCAGCCAAGATCAGGGTGGCAGGGATACGCAGTATTTT
CDR3aa: CASSQDQGGRDTQYF
j_gene: TRBJ2-3
abundance: .
d_gene: .
v_gene: TRBV4-3

CDR3nt: TGTGCCAGCAGCGCTAGGGACAGGGTAGAGAATGAGCAGTTCTTC
CDR3aa: CASSARDRVENEQFF
j_gene: TRBJ2-1
abundance: .
d_gene: TRBD1
v_gene: TRBV11-1

CDR3nt: TGTGCCAGCAGTTCACCGGGACAGGGGGCTGGAAACACCATATATTTT
CDR3aa: CASSSPGQGAGNTIYF
j_gene: TRBJ1-3
abundance: .
d_gene: TRBD1
v_gene: TRBV6-6

CDR3nt: TGCGCCAGCAGCCTCGGACTAGCGGGGGCCGAGGCGTACGAGCAGTACTTC
CDR3aa: CASSLGLAGAEAYEQYF
j_gene: TRBJ2-7
abundance: .
d_gene: TRBD2
v_gene: TRBV4-3

CDR3nt: TGTGCCAGCAGTCCTAGCGGGTACAGCTCCTACGAGCAGTACTTC
CDR3aa: CASSPSGYSSYEQYF
j_gene: TRBJ2-7
abundance: .
d_gene: TRBD2
v_gene: TRBV6-1

CDR3nt: TGTGCCAGCAGTTCCCACTCACGAAGGGGCGAGCAGTTCTTC
CDR3aa: CASSSHSRRGEQFF
j_gene: TRBJ2-1
abundance: .
d_gene: .
v_gene: TRBV6-2/TRBV6-3

CDR3nt: TGTGCCAGCGTAGGGGGAGTCAGTGGCTACACCTTC
CDR3aa: CASVGGVSGYTF
j_gene: TRBJ1-2
abundance: once
d_gene: .
v_gene: TRBV28

CDR3nt: TGTGCCAGCAGCTCGCCTTCGGGACTAGCGGGAGAGGAAGAGACCCAGTACTTC
CDR3aa: CASSSPSGLAGEEETQYF
j_gene: TRBJ2-5
abundance: .
d_gene: .
v_gene: TRBV21-1

CDR3nt: TGTGCCAGCAGTTTAGCGCGCCACTATGGCTACACCTTC
CDR3aa: CASSLARHYGYTF
j_gene: TRBJ1-2
abundance: .
d_gene: .
v_gene: TRBV12-3/TRBV12-4

CDR3nt: TGCGCCAGCAGCCAAGATGTAACGGGGGGCACTGAAGCTTTCTTT
CDR3aa: CASSQDVTGGTEAFF
j_gene: TRBJ1-1
abundance: .
d_gene: .
v_gene: TRBV4-3

CDR3nt: TGCGCCAGCAGCTTGGTGTCGGGTACTGGGGCCAACGTCCTGACTTTC
CDR3aa: CASSLVSGTGANVLTF
j_gene: TRBJ2-6
abundance: .
d_gene: .
v_gene: TRBV5-1

CDR3nt: TGTGCCAGCAGTGCGGACAGGTTGAATGGCTACACCTTC
CDR3aa: CASSADRLNGYTF
j_gene: TRBJ1-2
abundance: many
d_gene: TRBD1
v_gene: TRBV16

CDR3nt: TGCAGCGTTGAAGACCGAGGGACTAGCAGATACAATGAGCAGTTCTTC
CDR3aa: CSVEDRGTSRYNEQFF
j_gene: TRBJ2-1
abundance: few
d_gene: TRBD2
v_gene: TRBV29-1

CDR3nt: TGTGCCAGCTCGCGACCCCACTTAGGGCCGGGGGAAAAACTGTTTTTT
CDR3aa: CASSRPHLGPGEKLFF
j_gene: TRBJ1-4
abundance: few
d_gene: .
v_gene: TRBV18

CDR3nt: TGTGCCAGCAGCCCAGGGACAGGGGGTCTGTACTTC
CDR3aa: CASSPGTGGLYF
j_gene: TRBJ2-7
abundance: .
d_gene: TRBD1
v_gene: TRBV7-8

CDR3nt: TGCGCCAGCAGCCAAGATTTGTCGAGGGGCTACACCTTC
CDR3aa: CASSQDLSRGYTF
j_gene: TRBJ1-2
abundance: .
d_gene: .
v_gene: TRBV4-1

CDR3nt: TGTGCCAGCAGCGGACTAGCGGGAGGGCTTGAGCAGTTCTTC
CDR3aa: CASSGLAGGLEQFF
j_gene: TRBJ2-1
abundance: .
d_gene: TRBD2
v_gene: TRBV2

CDR3nt: TGTGCCAGCAGCAGCCACCCAACCGGGACTAACGTTTTTGGAGCAGATACGCAGTATTTT
CDR3aa: CASSSHPTGTNVFGADTQYF
j_gene: TRBJ2-3
abundance: .
d_gene: .
v_gene: TRBV21-1

CDR3nt: TGCGCCAGCAGTGATCTTAGGGGGCCGGGGATGACTGAAGCTTTCTTT
CDR3aa: CASSDLRGPGMTEAFF
j_gene: TRBJ1-1
abundance: .
d_gene: TRBD1
v_gene: TRBV10-2

CDR3nt: TGTGCCAGCAGCCAGAGGGATTCGGACACTGAAGCTTTCTTT
CDR3aa: CASSQRDSDTEAFF
j_gene: TRBJ1-1
abundance: once
d_gene: .
v_gene: TRBV4-2

CDR3nt: TGTGCCAGTAGTAAAGGGTTTGGAGGTGAAAAACTGTTTTTT
CDR3aa: CASSKGFGGEKLFF
j_gene: TRBJ1-4
abundance: .
d_gene: .
v_gene: TRBV19

CDR3nt: TGTGCCTGGAGTGCGGGGAGGACTAGCGGGGAATTGGCCAAAAACATTCAGTACTTC
CDR3aa: CAWSAGRTSGELAKNIQYF
j_gene: TRBJ2-4
abundance: few
d_gene: TRBD2
v_gene: TRBV30

CDR3nt: TGTGCCAGCAGCTTAGTAGAATACGAGCAGTACTTC
CDR3aa: CASSLVEYEQYF
j_gene: TRBJ2-7
abundance: .
d_gene: .
v_gene: TRBV7-2